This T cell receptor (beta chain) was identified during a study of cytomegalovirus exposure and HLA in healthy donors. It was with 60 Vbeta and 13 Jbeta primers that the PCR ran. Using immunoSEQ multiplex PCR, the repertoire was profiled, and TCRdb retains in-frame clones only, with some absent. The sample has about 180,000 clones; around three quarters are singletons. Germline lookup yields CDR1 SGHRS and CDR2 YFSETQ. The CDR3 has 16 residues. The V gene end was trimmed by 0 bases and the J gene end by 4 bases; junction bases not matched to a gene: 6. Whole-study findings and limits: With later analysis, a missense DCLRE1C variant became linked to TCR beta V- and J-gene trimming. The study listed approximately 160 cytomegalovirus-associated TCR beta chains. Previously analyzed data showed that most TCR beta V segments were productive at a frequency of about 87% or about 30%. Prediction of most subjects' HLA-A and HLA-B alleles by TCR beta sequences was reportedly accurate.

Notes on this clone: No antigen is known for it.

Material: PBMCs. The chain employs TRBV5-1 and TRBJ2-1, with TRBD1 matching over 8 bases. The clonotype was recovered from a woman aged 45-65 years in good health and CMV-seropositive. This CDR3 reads CASSLASRGLYNEQFF. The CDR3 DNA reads TGCGCCAGCAGCTTGGCGTCCAGGGGGCTTTACAATGAGCAGTTCTTC.